The 21 T cell receptor beta chains given below trace back to one sample, sequenced in a study of regulatory T cells in long-lasting Graves disease. Time point indicated: newly diagnosed GD, antithyroid drugs for less than 3 months. The TCR library used RNA extracted from PBMCs. CDR3 regions were amplified by Arm-PCR using iRepertoire HTBI primers to build TCR beta libraries. In TCRdb, the multiplex PCR reads were re-called with MiXCR into one record per CDR3 protein. The sample includes around 250,000 distinct CDR3 sequences, about 18% of them seen just once. These data were also reused for a study on T cells in Graves' hyperthyroidism and ophthalmopathy.

Material: peripheral blood mononuclear cells (PBMCs), obtained at new diagnosis, from a patient treated with antithyroid drugs. The receptor source for this set is a woman aged 25 to 39 with Graves disease.

This clonotype was detected only a few times. This sequence joins TRBV27 and TRBJ1-2; TRBD1 might be the D (6 bases). Trimming shortened V by 6 bases and J by 11 bases, and 16 bases separated the two germline ends. This CDR3 has 12 residues. CDR1 and CDR2 from the germline V gene are MNHEY and SMNVEV (reference sequence). The CDR3 DNA reads as TGTGCCAGCAGCCTAGTAGGGGGTCAATACACCTTC. Its protein product is CASSLVGGQYTF.

The chain links TRBV20-1 to TRBJ2-3; D perhaps matches TRBD2 (6 bases). V lost 3 bases and J lost 5, with 18 bases in between. The length of the CDR3 is 15 residues. In germline, CDR1 is DFQATT, CDR2 SNEGSKA (reference sequence). As DNA, the CDR3 is TGCAGTGCTAGGATTTTACTAGCCCGGGGAGATACGCAGTATTTT. It translates to CSARILLARGDTQYF.

This clonotype was counted ten times or more. The chain combines TRBV20-1 with TRBJ1-1; D remains ambiguous. The V and J ends lost 3 bases and 6 bases respectively, with 11 bases between them. This CDR3 comprises 12 residues. CDR1 is DFQATT and CDR2 is SNEGSKA in the germline V gene (reference sequence). CDR3 region: CSARGQEAEAFF. DNA of the CDR3: TGCAGTGCTAGGGGTCAGGAGGCTGAAGCTTTCTTT.

The table lists this clonotype with many counts. This chain joins TRBV18 and TRBJ2-3; possible D gene TRBD1, 5 bases. With the DNA end fitting TRBJ2-5 better, the J assignment may be wrong. From germline, CDR1 is KGHSH and CDR2 LQKENI. The CDR3 length is 13 residues. The CDR3 sequence: CASSPSGRETQYF. As DNA, the CDR3 is TGTGCCAGCTCACCATCAGGGCGGGAGACCCAGTACTTC.

This rearrangement joins TRBV19 to TRBJ1-5, with a possible D match to TRBD1 (5 bases). The germline gives CDR1 LNHDA, CDR2 SQIVND (reference sequence). Trimming cost V 6 bases and J 7 bases, with 22 bases left between them. The CDR3 loop spans 16 amino acids. The CDR3 DNA follows: TGTGCCAGTAGATATGGAGGGGTCGGGGTTTTCCAGCCCCAGCATTTT. Protein product: CASRYGGVGVFQPQHF. Filled out from reference TRBV19 and TRBJ1-5, the complete variable domain reads DGGITQSPKYLFRKEGQNVTLSCEQNLNHDAMYWYRQDPGQGLRLIYYSQIVNDFQKGDIAEGYSVSREKKESFPLTVTSAQKNPTAFYLCASRYGGVGVFQPQHFGDGTRLSIL.

V is TRBV15 and J is TRBJ2-5; 10 nucleotides line up with TRBD1. Germline CDR1 LNHNV, CDR2 YYDKDF (reference sequence). The trim removed 3 bases at V and 1 base at J, leaving 5 bases unmatched. The CDR3 is 16 amino acids. The CDR3 nucleotides read TGTGCCACCAGCAGGGGAGACAGGGGGCTCCAAGAGACCCAGTACTTC. Protein sequence: CATSRGDRGLQETQYF. The variable domain in full, completed from reference TRBV15 and TRBJ2-5, reads DAMVIQNPRYQVTQFGKPVTLSCSQTLNHNVMYWYQQKSSQAPKLLFHYYDKDFNNEADTPDNFQSRRPNTSFCFLDIRSPGLGDTAMYLCATSRGDRGLQETQYFGPGTRLLVL.

This clonotype was seen at least ten times. The chain joins TRBV4-1 to TRBJ1-2; tentatively, D is TRBD1 (5 bases). The germline V gene has CDR1 MGHRA and CDR2 YSYEKL. CDR3 length: 17 amino acids. V was shortened by 0 bases and J by 2 bases, with 16 bases between the two germline ends. CDR3 sequence: CASSQDLRASPNYGYTF. DNA of the CDR3: TGCGCCAGCAGCCAAGATCTCAGGGCCAGCCCAAACTATGGCTACACCTTC.

In DNA form, the CDR3 reads TGTGCCAGTAGGAATCAATTAGGAGAAATGAACACTGAAGCTTTCTTT. Protein: CASRNQLGEMNTEAFF. The genes are TRBV19 and TRBJ1-1; the D is unclear. The CDR3 covers 16 residues. The V end lost 6 bases, the J end lost 0 bases, and 17 bases lay between the germline ends. Germline loops: CDR1 LNHDA, CDR2 SQIVND (reference sequence).

The sample holds many counts of this clonotype. The gene calls are TRBV12-3 or TRBV12-4 and TRBJ1-3; D is perhaps TRBD1 (6 bases). There are 13 residues in the CDR3. The CDR3 here is CASGAGAGNTIYF. As DNA, the CDR3 is TGTGCTTCAGGGGCGGGGGCTGGAAACACCATATATTTT.

This clonotype was counted many times. The chain recombines TRBV12-3 or TRBV12-4 with TRBJ1-1; 7 bases agree with TRBD1. The junction had 3 bases not matched to a gene; V was cut back by 2 bases and J by 6 bases. The CDR3 is 13 amino acids. CDR3: CASSLQGGAEAFF. CDR3 coding DNA: TGTGCCAGCAGTTTACAGGGGGGGGCTGAAGCTTTCTTT.

The table lists this clonotype with many counts. V is TRBV7-9 and J is TRBJ2-3; maybe TRBD2 (7 bases). There are 16 residues in the CDR3. Germline values: CDR1 SEHNR, CDR2 FQNEAQ (reference sequence). Trimming stripped 4 bases from V and 1 base from J, with 15 bases between. The CDR3 nucleotides read TGTGCCAGCAGCTCCTCTCTCGGGGGGCGCACAGATACGCAGTATTTT. This codes for CASSSSLGGRTDTQYF.

As concerns this clonotype: An end of the junction does not agree with germline; a read error may underlie this. This chain links TRBV19 with TRBJ1-1; 9 nucleotides agree with TRBD1. Germline V gives CDR1 LNHDA, CDR2 SQIVND (reference sequence). This CDR3 region has 17 residues. CDR3 in amino acids: CVSSGGDRVLLNTEAFF. The CDR3 nucleotides read TGTGTCAGTAGTGGCGGGGACAGGGTTTTGTTGAACACTGAAGCTTTCTTT.

This clonotype occurred many times. The rearrangement links TRBV7-2 to TRBJ1-1, with D hard to call. The CDR3 is 12 amino acids. V was trimmed by 5 bases and J by 5 bases, leaving 9 bases between them. Germline CDR1 is SGHTA and CDR2 is FQGNSA. CDR3 bases: TGTGCCAGCAGCACTTGGGGTACTGAAGCTTTCTTT. Translation: CASSTWGTEAFF.

There are many counts of this clonotype. This chain joins TRBV29-1 and TRBJ2-1; 7 nucleotides align to TRBD1. The DNA end is a closer match to TRBJ2-5, so the J assignment may be wrong. The germline gives CDR1 SQVTM, CDR2 ANQGSEA. The CDR3 contains 13 residues. As DNA, the CDR3 is TGCAGCGCACGGGGACAGTTCCAAGAGACCCAGTACTTC. Residues: CSARGQFQETQYF.

This clonotype was seen at least ten times. The chain is built from TRBV7-9 and TRBJ2-7; 9 bases agree with TRBD1. The CDR3 runs to 14 residues. V dropped 5 bases and J dropped 4; count of bases not matched to a gene: 6. The V gene's germline CDR1 is SEHNR and CDR2 FQNEAQ (reference sequence). The CDR3 is CASSQDRGEYEQYF. CDR3 nucleotides: TGTGCCAGCAGCCAGGACAGGGGTGAATACGAGCAGTACTTC.

This chain connects TRBV19 to TRBJ1-5; possibly TRBD1 for D (5 bases). The V end lost 2 bases, the J end lost 5 bases, and 13 bases lay between the germline ends. The CDR3 is 15 residues long. CDR1 and CDR2 from the germline V gene are LNHDA and SQIVND (reference sequence). CDR3 coding DNA: TGTGCCAGTAGTATAAGAGGGGAGGGTGATCAGCCCCAGCATTTT. It is translated as CASSIRGEGDQPQHF.

In its sample, this clonotype was seen many times. The chain employs TRBV7-9 and TRBJ1-1, with D perhaps matching TRBD1 (5 bases). CDR3 length: 15 residues. The V gene's germline CDR1 is SEHNR and CDR2 FQNEAQ (reference sequence). Trimming left V 1 base short and J 2 bases short, with 11 bases between. CDR3 coding DNA: TGTGCCAGCAGCTTAGGGAGGCAGGGCAACACTGAAGCTTTCTTT. Translated, it gives CASSLGRQGNTEAFF.

This clonotype has ten or more counts. This sequence joins TRBV7-9 and TRBJ2-5; maybe TRBD1 (6 bases). V lost 1 base and J 2 bases, leaving 14 bases between the germline ends. CDR1 SEHNR and CDR2 FQNEAQ come from the germline V gene (reference sequence). The CDR3 has 16 amino acids. In DNA, the CDR3 is TGTGCCAGCAGCTTAGTTCGGACAGTCGGACAAGAGACCCAGTACTTC. Protein product: CASSLVRTVGQETQYF.

This clonotype was seen at least ten times. V and J are TRBV7-2 and TRBJ2-5; 9 bases are shared with TRBD2. The germline gives CDR1 SGHTA, CDR2 FQGNSA. The CDR3 covers 16 residues. Trimming at V came to 5 bases and at J to 5 bases, leaving 12 bases not matched to a gene. In DNA form, the CDR3 reads TGTGCCAGCAGCGCTGAGGGTAGCGGGGGACGGGAGACCCAGTACTTC. This sequence encodes CASSAEGSGGRETQYF.

This chain uses TRBV5-4 with TRBJ2-1; 16 positions agree with TRBD2. V gave up 4 bases and J gave up 9 bases; unmatched junction bases: 10. CDR3 length equals 17 residues. Germline loops: CDR1 SGHNT, CDR2 YYREEE (reference sequence). The CDR3 here is CASSPRGLAGGLGEQFF. Written as DNA, the CDR3 is TGTGCCAGCAGCCCGCGGGGACTAGCGGGGGGGCTTGGTGAGCAGTTCTTC.

In regard to this clonotype: The junction does not match germline at one end; this may be a read error. The chain couples TRBV5-1 to TRBJ2-3, with 8 positions matching TRBD2. This CDR3 comprises 15 residues. CDR1 SGHRS and CDR2 YFSETQ come from the germline V gene. CDR3 nucleotides: TGCGCCAGCAGCACCGGGGGGGCAAACACAGGTACGCAGTATTTT. Translation: CASSTGGANTGTQYF. The entire variable domain, with the rest obtained from reference TRBV5-1 and TRBJ2-3, is as follows: KAGVTQTPRYLIKTRGQQVTLSCSPISGHRSVSWYQQTPGQGLQFLFEYFSETQRNKGNFPGRFSGRQFSNSRSEMNVSTLELGDSALYLCASSTGGANTGTQYFGPGTRLTVL.